The 25 T cell receptor beta chains listed next were all sequenced from one sample in a study of T-cell memory formation after mild COVID-19. One entry per CDR3 protein results from TCRdb running MiXCR on the 5' RACE reads. The sample lists some 300,000 distinct CDR3 sequences; roughly 19% were seen once. The sequencing input was PBMCs or a T cell subset sorted from them (not recorded which). The receptor set was obtained from a man younger than 35 who had mild COVID-19 (a few samples of this study predate the infection). Cell type and time point are not known.

The V and J genes are TRBV5-5 and TRBJ2-6; 9 bases map to TRBD1. Germline V gives CDR1 SGHKS, CDR2 YYEKEE (reference sequence). CDR3 size: 17 residues. V gave up 4 bases and J gave up 4 bases; unmatched junction bases: 9. The CDR3 protein is CASSQGQGLTGANVLTF. The DNA of the CDR3 is TGTGCCAGCAGCCAGGGACAGGGACTTACGGGGGCCAACGTCCTGACTTTC.

The chain's CDR3 is CASSLNPTGGNEQFF. CDR3 nucleotides: TGTGCCAGCTCACTAAACCCGACAGGGGGCAATGAGCAGTTCTTC. The chain couples TRBV18 to TRBJ2-1; 9 bases align to TRBD1. V was pared by 4 bases and J by 6 bases, with 7 bases of the junction left unmatched. CDR3 length: 15 residues. Germline V lookup: CDR1 KGHSH, CDR2 LQKENI.

The V and J genes are TRBV20-1 and TRBJ1-1; 9 positions agree with TRBD1. CDR3 length: 15 residues. With V trimmed by 4 bases and J by 4 bases, 10 bases remained unmatched. The germline gives CDR1 DFQATT, CDR2 SNEGSKA (reference sequence). DNA of the CDR3: TGCAGTGCTACGGACAGGGGACCGAGGGGCACTGAAGCTTTCTTT. It specifies CSATDRGPRGTEAFF.

This chain links TRBV18 with TRBJ2-5; tentatively, D is TRBD1 (6 bases). The germline V gene has CDR1 KGHSH and CDR2 LQKENI. Trimming stripped 3 bases from V and 5 bases from J, with 16 bases between. This CDR3 contains 15 residues. This CDR3 is CASSPGTPPGETQYF. The CDR3 nucleotides are TGTGCCAGCTCACCTGGGACACCGCCGGGGGAGACCCAGTACTTC.

V gene TRBV7-8 combines with J gene TRBJ2-5, with 8 bases that match TRBD2. Germline CDR1 is SGHVS and CDR2 is FQNEAQ. J gave up 5 bases and V 5 bases, and 7 bases lay outside the gene matches. This CDR3 is built from 14 residues. The CDR3 loop is CASSLRTSYETQYF. CDR3 sequence (DNA): TGTGCCAGCAGCCTCCGGACTAGCTACGAGACCCAGTACTTC.

This clonotype was counted only a few times. The gene calls are TRBV11-2 and TRBJ1-2, with TRBD1 matching over 9 bases. This CDR3 is 13 amino acids long. The V gene end was trimmed by 4 bases and the J gene end by 7 bases; junction bases not matched to a gene: 4. In germline, CDR1 is SGHAT, CDR2 FQNNGV. The CDR3 nucleotides read TGTGCCAGCAGCTCGGACAGGGGAGGTGGCTACACCTTC. It translates to CASSSDRGGGYTF.

The chain carries TRBV6-1 and TRBJ2-1, with 8 bases matching TRBD1. The CDR3 contains 14 residues. The germline CDR1 and CDR2 sequences are MNHNS and SASEGT. The V gene end was trimmed by 7 bases and the J gene end by 5 bases; junction bases not matched to a gene: 7. CDR3 sequence: CASIRDRLHNEQFF. As DNA, the CDR3 is TGTGCCAGCATCCGGGACAGGCTCCACAATGAGCAGTTCTTC.

The chain links TRBV7-9 to TRBJ2-7; TRBD1 aligns across 8 bases. The CDR3 sequence is 16 residues long. The ends lost 4 bases at V and 2 bases at J; junction bases unmatched: 10. In germline, CDR1 is SEHNR, CDR2 FQNEAQ (reference sequence). The CDR3 DNA is TGTGCCAGCAGCTCGCCTGCCCCAGGGGGCCCCTACGAGCAGTACGTC. Its protein product is CASSSPAPGGPYEQYV.

This clonotype came up a few times. The chain is built from TRBV9 and TRBJ1-1, with TRBD1 as a possible D gene (5 bases). CDR1 is SGDLS, CDR2 YYNGEE, per germline. There are 15 residues in the CDR3. V lost 4 bases and J lost 0, with 13 bases in between. The CDR3 DNA reads as TGTGCCAGCAGCAATCAGGGCAGGTTGAACACTGAAGCTTTCTTT. Protein sequence: CASSNQGRLNTEAFF.

This clonotype was seen only a few times. The chain carries TRBV2 and TRBJ2-1, with 10 bases identical to TRBD1. The germline gives CDR1 SNHLY, CDR2 FYNNEI. J gave up 9 bases and V 8 bases, and 7 bases lay outside the gene matches. The CDR3 has 13 residues. CDR3 DNA sequence: TGTGCCAGCGGATTGGACAGGGGGGGTGAGCAGTTCTTC. The encoded protein is CASGLDRGGEQFF. The entire variable domain, with the rest obtained from reference TRBV2 and TRBJ2-1, is as follows: EPEVTQTPSHQVTQMGQEVILRCVPISNHLYFYWYRQILGQKVEFLVSFYNNEISEKSEIFDDQFSVERPDGSNFTLKIRSTKLEDSAMYFCASGLDRGGEQFFGPGTRLTVL.

This clonotype was found a few times. The V call is TRBV7-9, the J call TRBJ1-1, with a tentative D call TRBD1 (6 bases). CDR1 and CDR2 (germline): SEHNR, FQNEAQ (reference sequence). CDR3 length: 14 residues. V dropped 4 bases and J dropped 8 bases, with 17 bases sitting between them. CDR3 DNA sequence: TGTGCCAGCAGCTCAGCGCCCCGGGGGACAGAAGCTTTCTTT. As protein: CASSSAPRGTEAFF.

This clonotype came up many times. J is TRBJ1-6 and V is TRBV4-2, with 9 bases aligning to TRBD1. J was trimmed by 7 bases and V by 0 bases; bases with no gene match: 4. In germline, CDR1 is LGHNA, CDR2 YNFKEQ. The CDR3 is 16 residues long. Here the CDR3 DNA reads TGTGCCAGCAGCCAAGAAGGTGGGACAGGGAATTCACCCCTCCACTTT. Amino acids: CASSQEGGTGNSPLHF.

This clonotype was counted only a few times. The chain couples TRBV7-8 to TRBJ2-7, with D uncertain. This CDR3 comprises 15 residues. V shed 1 base and J shed 3 bases, with 13 bases lying between them. CDR1 is SGHVS and CDR2 is FQNEAQ in the germline V gene. The CDR3 here is CASSLEGKNNYEQYF. CDR3 nucleotide sequence: TGTGCCAGCAGCTTAGAAGGCAAGAATAACTACGAGCAGTACTTC. The full variable domain, its missing parts supplied by reference TRBV7-8 and TRBJ2-7, is GAGVSQSPRYKVAKRGQDVALRCDPISGHVSLFWYQQALGQGPEFLTYFQNEAQLDKSGLPSDRFFAERPEGSVSTLKIQRTQQEDSAVYLCASSLEGKNNYEQYFGPGTRLTVT.

The chain combines TRBV20-1 with TRBJ1-2; 8 bases map to TRBD1. Germline values: CDR1 DFQATT, CDR2 SNEGSKA (reference sequence). There are 16 residues in the CDR3. V shed 3 bases, J shed 5 bases, and the junction held 14 bases outside the gene matches. The CDR3 spells CSASRVSGGAVYGYTF. CDR3 sequence (DNA): TGCAGTGCTAGCCGGGTTTCAGGGGGCGCAGTATATGGCTACACCTTC.

This clonotype was counted a single time. The V and J genes are TRBV7-2 and TRBJ2-5, with D perhaps TRBD2 (5 bases). With 0 bases removed from V and 11 bases from J, the gap between germline ends came to 7 bases. Germline CDR1 SGHTA, CDR2 FQGNSA. The CDR3 runs to 11 residues. The CDR3 nucleotides read TGTGCCAGCAGCTTAGCCCTAGCTCAGTACTTC. Translating it yields CASSLALAQYF.

This clonotype came up a few times. The rearrangement uses TRBV6-2 or TRBV6-3 and TRBJ2-7, with 7 nucleotides matching TRBD1. V trimming: 10 bases; J trimming: 0 bases; junction bases outside the gene matches: 12. The CDR3 consists of 15 residues. The germline V gene encodes CDR1 MNHEY and CDR2 SVGEGT. The CDR3 is CATCRGGQNSYEQYF. As DNA, the CDR3 is TGTGCCACATGCCGAGGGGGACAGAACTCCTACGAGCAGTACTTC.

V and J are TRBV29-1 and TRBJ1-2; 10 positions agree with TRBD1. CDR3 length equals 12 residues. Looked up from germline, CDR1 is SQVTM and CDR2 is ANQGSEA. After removal of 6 bases from V and 4 bases from J, the junction contained 2 bases not matched to a gene. The CDR3 reads CSVRDRGYGYTF. DNA for the CDR3: TGCAGCGTCCGGGACAGGGGCTATGGCTACACCTTC.

This sequence joins TRBV5-1 and TRBJ2-7; D is undetermined. The V and J ends lost 4 bases and 2 bases respectively, with 13 bases between them. Germline lookup yields CDR1 SGHRS and CDR2 YFSETQ. The CDR3 sequence is 14 residues long. CDR3: CASSEDGVPYEQYF. The CDR3 nucleotides are TGCGCCAGCAGCGAGGACGGTGTACCCTACGAGCAGTACTTC.

This clonotype appeared many times. This chain connects TRBV7-2 to TRBJ1-2; 11 bases are shared with TRBD1. Germline assignment: CDR1 SGHTA and CDR2 FQGNSA. The CDR3 sequence is 14 residues long. With 6 bases clipped from V and 8 bases from J, the junction kept 8 bases outside the gene matches. The CDR3 loop is CASSPGTGGRGYTF. CDR3 DNA sequence: TGTGCCAGCAGTCCGGGGACAGGGGGACGAGGCTACACCTTC. The full variable domain, with the rest looked up from reference TRBV7-2 and TRBJ1-2, is GAGVSQSPSNKVTEKGKDVELRCDPISGHTALYWYRQSLGQGLEFLIYFQGNSAPDKSGLPSDRFSAERTGGSVSTLTIQRTQQEDSAVYLCASSPGTGGRGYTFGSGTRLTVV.

There are a few counts of this clonotype. The chain employs TRBV6-2 or TRBV6-3 and TRBJ1-5, with D possibly TRBD1 on 5 matching bases. Trimming stripped 0 bases from V and 4 bases from J, with 16 bases between. This CDR3 contains 17 residues. Per the germline V gene, CDR1 is MNHEY and CDR2 is SVGEGT. CDR3 nucleotide sequence: TGTGCCAGCAGTTACTCGAAGAGGGGTCGGGGAAATCAGCCCCAGCATTTT. Translated: CASSYSKRGRGNQPQHF.

This clonotype has only one observation. The chain links TRBV10-3 to TRBJ2-5; the match to TRBD1 covers 9 bases. This CDR3 is 14 amino acids long. The V segment lost 10 bases and the J segment 2 bases; nucleotides outside the gene matches: 8. Germline V gives CDR1 ENHRY, CDR2 SYGVKD. The CDR3 region is CATINDRGQETQYF. The CDR3 DNA reads TGTGCCACCATCAATGACAGGGGGCAAGAGACCCAGTACTTC.

This clonotype occurred a few times. The CDR3 DNA reads TGTGCCAGCAGCTTGAGCGGACAGGGCGGCACAGATACGCAGTATTTT. It specifies CASSLSGQGGTDTQYF. J is TRBJ2-3 and V is TRBV5-5; 8 bases agree with TRBD1. Germline CDR1 is SGHKS and CDR2 is YYEKEE (reference sequence). This CDR3 is 16 amino acids long. V was clipped by 1 base and J by 1 base; unmatched bases: 5.

This clonotype has only a few counts. This chain uses TRBV7-3 with TRBJ2-3; D ambiguous. V was shortened by 5 bases and J by 0 bases, with 6 bases between the two germline ends. Germline CDR1 is SGHTA and CDR2 is FQGTGA. This CDR3 has 13 residues. In nucleotides, the CDR3 is TGTGCCAGCAGCGTTCCTAGCACAGATACGCAGTATTTT. Encoded protein: CASSVPSTDTQYF.

This clonotype has more than one count but fewer than ten. This chain uses TRBV7-3 with TRBJ2-5; the D is unclear. Trimming cost V 1 base and J 5 bases, with 17 bases left between them. The CDR3 is 16 amino acids. Germline CDR1 and CDR2: SGHTA and FQGTGA. CDR3 bases: TGTGCCAGCAGCTTAAAGGTTGGCAGAGGAGTTGAGACCCAGTACTTC. It translates to CASSLKVGRGVETQYF.

The rearrangement joins TRBV5-1 to TRBJ1-1, with D perhaps TRBD1 (5 bases). CDR3 length: 14 amino acids. Trimming stripped 4 bases from V and 3 bases from J, with 13 bases between. Germline V gene lookup returns CDR1 SGHRS and CDR2 YFSETQ. The CDR3 DNA reads TGCGCCAGCAGCCGAGGGAAAGGGGACACTGAAGCTTTCTTT. Translating it yields CASSRGKGDTEAFF.